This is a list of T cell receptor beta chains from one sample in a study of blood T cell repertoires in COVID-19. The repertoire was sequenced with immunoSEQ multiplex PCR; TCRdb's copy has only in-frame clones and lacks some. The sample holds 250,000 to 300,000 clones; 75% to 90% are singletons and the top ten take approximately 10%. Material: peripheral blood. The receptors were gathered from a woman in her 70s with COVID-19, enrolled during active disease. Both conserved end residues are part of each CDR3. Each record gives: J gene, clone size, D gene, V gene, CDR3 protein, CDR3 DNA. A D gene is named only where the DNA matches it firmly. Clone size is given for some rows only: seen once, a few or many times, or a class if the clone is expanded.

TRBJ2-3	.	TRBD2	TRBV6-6	CASSLTSGRATDTQYF	TGTGCCAGCAGCCTGACTAGCGGGAGGGCCACAGATACGCAGTATTTT
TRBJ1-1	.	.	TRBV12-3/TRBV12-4	CASSGGGEAFF	TGTGCCAGCAGTGGCGGGGGTGAAGCTTTCTTT
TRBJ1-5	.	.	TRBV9	CASSVDVGNQPQHF	TGTGCCAGCAGCGTAGATGTAGGCAATCAGCCCCAGCATTTT
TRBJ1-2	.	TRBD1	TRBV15	CATSREQGYGYTF	TGTGCCACCAGTAGGGAACAGGGGTATGGCTACACCTTC
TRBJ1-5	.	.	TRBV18	CASSVMGSNQPQHF	TGTGCCAGCTCTGTTATGGGCAGCAATCAGCCCCAGCATTTT
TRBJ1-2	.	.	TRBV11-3	CASSLAPGGGYTF	TGTGCCAGCAGCTTAGCCCCGGGGGGTGGCTACACCTTC
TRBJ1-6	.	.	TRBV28	CASKEGVGYNSPLHF	TGTGCCAGCAAAGAGGGGGTAGGCTATAATTCACCCCTCCACTTT
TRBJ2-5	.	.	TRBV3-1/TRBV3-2	CASSQAGTSETQYF	TGTGCCAGCAGCCAAGCCGGGACTTCAGAGACCCAGTACTTC
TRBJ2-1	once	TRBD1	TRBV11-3	CASSPRTGASGDEQFF	TGTGCCAGCAGCCCTCGGACAGGGGCGAGTGGAGATGAGCAGTTCTTC
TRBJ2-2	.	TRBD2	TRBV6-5	CASSQTSGSGGELFF	TGTGCCAGCAGCCAGACTAGCGGGAGTGGCGGGGAGCTGTTTTTT
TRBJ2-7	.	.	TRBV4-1	CASSQPREGAGVNEQYF	TGCGCCAGCAGCCAACCCCGGGAGGGGGCGGGGGTAAACGAGCAGTACTTC
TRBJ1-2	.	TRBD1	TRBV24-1	CATSETTGSGYTF	TGTGCCACCAGTGAAACGACAGGGTCTGGCTACACCTTC
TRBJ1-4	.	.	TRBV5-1	CASSLGDRNEKLFF	TGCGCCAGCAGCCTAGGGGATCGGAATGAAAAACTGTTTTTT
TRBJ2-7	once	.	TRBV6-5	CASSYSTALGEQYF	TGTGCCAGCAGTTACTCGACAGCGCTGGGCGAGCAGTACTTC
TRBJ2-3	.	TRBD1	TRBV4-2	CASSQEGQGANTDTQYF	TGTGCCAGCAGCCAGGAAGGACAGGGGGCGAACACAGATACGCAGTATTTT
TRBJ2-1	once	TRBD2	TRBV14	CASSLRTSGTSYNEQFF	TGTGCCAGCAGCCTAAGGACTAGCGGGACCTCCTACAATGAGCAGTTCTTC
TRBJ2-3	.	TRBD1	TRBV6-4	CASKPGGPTDTQYF	TGTGCCAGCAAGCCAGGGGGACCCACAGATACGCAGTATTTT
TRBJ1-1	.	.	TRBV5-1	CASSFPDSEAFF	TGCGCCAGCAGCTTCCCGGACAGTGAAGCTTTCTTT
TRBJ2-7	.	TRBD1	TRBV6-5	CASRRPGQGMVEQYF	TGTGCCAGCAGAAGACCGGGACAGGGGATGGTCGAGCAGTACTTC
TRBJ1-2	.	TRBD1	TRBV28	CASSSGQYGYTF	TGTGCCAGCAGTTCGGGACAGTATGGCTACACCTTC
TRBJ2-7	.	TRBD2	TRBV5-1	CASRDTGTNYEQYF	TGCGCCAGCAGGGACACCGGGACTAACTACGAGCAGTACTTC
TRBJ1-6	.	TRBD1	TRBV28	CASSWRDRRVSPLHF	TGTGCCAGCAGTTGGCGGGACAGGCGGGTATCACCCCTCCACTTT
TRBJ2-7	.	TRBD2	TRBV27	CASSFQLAGGPSEQYF	TGTGCCAGCAGTTTCCAGTTAGCGGGGGGCCCCTCCGAGCAGTACTTC
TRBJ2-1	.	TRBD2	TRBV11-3	CASSRRTSGSDEQFF	TGTGCCAGCAGCCGACGGACTAGCGGGAGCGATGAGCAGTTCTTC
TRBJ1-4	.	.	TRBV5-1	CASSLQPSTNEKLFF	TGCGCCAGCAGCTTACAGCCGTCAACTAATGAAAAACTGTTTTTT
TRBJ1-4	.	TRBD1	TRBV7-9	CASSLPAGGREKLFF	TGTGCCAGCAGCTTACCGGCAGGGGGCCGGGAAAAACTGTTTTTT
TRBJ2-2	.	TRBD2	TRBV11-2	CASSDSSGLNTGELFF	TGTGCCAGCAGCGACTCTAGCGGCCTGAACACCGGGGAGCTGTTTTTT
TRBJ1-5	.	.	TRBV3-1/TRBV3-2	CASSPHGGENQPQHF	TGTGCCAGCAGCCCCCATGGGGGGGAAAATCAGCCCCAGCATTTT
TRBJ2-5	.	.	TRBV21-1	CASKRSGRARETQYF	TGTGCCAGCAAACGTAGCGGGAGGGCCCGGGAGACCCAGTACTTC
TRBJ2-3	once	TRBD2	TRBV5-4	CASSPGLAVNTQYF	TGTGCCAGCAGCCCGGGACTAGCGGTTAATACGCAGTATTTT
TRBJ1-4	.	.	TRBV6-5	CASSKNWGANEKLFF	TGTGCCAGCAGCAAAAACTGGGGAGCCAATGAAAAACTGTTTTTT
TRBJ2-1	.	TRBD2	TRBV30	CAWSGGTSGSSYNEQFF	TGTGCCTGGAGTGGGGGGACTAGCGGTAGCTCCTACAATGAGCAGTTCTTC
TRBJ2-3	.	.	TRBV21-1	CASSSRRVILIFTDTQYF	TGTGCCAGCAGTAGTAGGCGGGTCATACTTATATTCACAGATACGCAGTATTTT
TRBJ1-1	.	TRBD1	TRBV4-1	CASSQDFGTGLMNTEAFF	TGCGCCAGCAGCCAAGATTTCGGGACAGGGCTAATGAACACTGAAGCTTTCTTT
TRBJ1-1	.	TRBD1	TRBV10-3	CAIRGRGETQGDTEAFF	TGTGCCATCAGAGGCAGGGGGGAGACTCAAGGGGACACTGAAGCTTTCTTT
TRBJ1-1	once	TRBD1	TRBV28	CASSPTGDPYRGAFF	TGTGCCAGCAGTCCGACAGGGGACCCCTACAGAGGAGCTTTCTTT
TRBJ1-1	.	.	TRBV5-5	CASSLHGNSGVNTEAFF	TGTGCCAGCAGCTTGCACGGGAACTCGGGGGTGAACACTGAAGCTTTCTTT